The 4 T cell receptor beta chains in this list originate from one sample, sequenced in a study of blood T cell repertoires in COVID-19. The protocol was immunoSEQ multiplex PCR, while the TCRdb copy is restricted to in-frame clones and leaves out a portion. The data show 90,000 or so clones, 86% seen once. Sequencing was carried out using peripheral blood. These TCRs come from an elderly man with active or convalescent COVID-19.

V is TRBV13 and J is TRBJ2-7; D is undetermined. The germline V gene encodes CDR1 PRHDT and CDR2 FYEKMQ (reference sequence). The CDR3 length is 14 residues. The V end lost 5 bases, the J end lost 3 bases, and 14 bases lay between the germline ends. CDR3 DNA: TGTGCCAGCAGCGAAAACGGTGAAGACTACGAGCAGTACTTC. Its translation is CASSENGEDYEQYF.

This clone was observed a single time. The chain combines TRBV6-5 with TRBJ1-1; D uncertain. The germline V and J ends were trimmed by 2 bases and 1 base, with 8 bases remaining between them. This CDR3 comprises 14 residues. Germline loops: CDR1 MNHEY, CDR2 SVGAGI. CDR3 in amino acids: CASSYRRGNTEAFF. The CDR3 coding sequence is TGTGCCAGCAGTTACCGGCGGGGGAACACTGAAGCTTTCTTT.

This rearrangement joins TRBV7-3 to TRBJ2-1, with 10 bases lining up with TRBD2. The ends lost 5 bases at V and 0 bases at J; junction bases unmatched: 4. Per the germline V gene, CDR1 is SGHTA and CDR2 is FQGTGA. The CDR3 extends over 16 amino acids. The CDR3 sequence: CASSTIAGGSYNEQFF. The CDR3 coding sequence is TGTGCCAGCAGCACTATAGCGGGAGGCTCCTACAATGAGCAGTTCTTC.

The V and J genes are TRBV2 and TRBJ1-1; weak D call: TRBD1 (6 bases). CDR3 length: 13 residues. The V end was cut by 6 bases, the J end by 3 bases, with 11 bases between. Germline assignment: CDR1 SNHLY and CDR2 FYNNEI. Here the CDR3 DNA reads TGTGCCAGCAGGGTCAGGGGAGACACTGAAGCTTTCTTT. This translates into CASRVRGDTEAFF.